This entry lists 27 T cell receptor beta chains sequenced from one sample in a study of cytomegalovirus exposure and HLA in healthy donors. The PCR made use of 60 Vbeta and 13 Jbeta primers. Profiling relied on immunoSEQ multiplex PCR, and the TCRdb table lists in-frame clones only, not all of them. The repertoire holds some 140,000 clones, with around 79% as singletons. The sequenced sample was PBMCs. Source of these receptors: a woman in her 50s in good health and CMV-seropositive.

In this sample, this clone turned up once. One end of the junction is discordant with germline, which a read error may explain. The J gene is TRBJ1-1, the V gene TRBV29-1; D remains unclear. Looked up from germline, CDR1 is SQVTM and CDR2 is ANQGSEA. CDR3 size: 9 residues. The CDR3 loop is CSALDPTGF. DNA for the CDR3: TGCAGCGCCCTTGATCCCACGGGTTTT. The whole variable domain, filled in from reference TRBV29-1 and TRBJ1-1, reads SAVISQKPSRDICQRGTSLTIQCQVDSQVTMMFWYRQQPGQSLTLIATANQGSEATYESGFVIDKFPISRPNLTFSTLTVSNMSPEDSSIYLCSALDPTGFGQGTRLTVV.

This chain links TRBV4-1 with TRBJ2-5; TRBD1 matches at 8 bases. CDR1 is MGHRA and CDR2 is YSYEKL in the germline V gene. J lost 5 bases, V lost 3 bases, and 8 bases had no gene match. There are 15 residues in the CDR3. The CDR3 DNA reads TGCGCCAGCAGCCAGGCGCCAGGGGGCTCGGAGACCCAGTACTTC. Amino acids: CASSQAPGGSETQYF.

The V call is TRBV2, the J call TRBJ1-4; D is possibly TRBD1 (6 bases). This CDR3 comprises 15 residues. Germline loops: CDR1 SNHLY, CDR2 FYNNEI. Trimming removed 1 base at V and 10 bases at J, with 16 bases between. The CDR3 reads CASSEGNREGGKLFF. DNA for the CDR3: TGTGCCAGCAGTGAAGGGAACAGGGAGGGTGGAAAACTGTTTTTT.

This sequence joins TRBV7-6 and TRBJ2-1; TRBD2 matches at 7 bases. CDR1 is SGHVS, CDR2 FNYEAQ, per germline. The CDR3 runs to 16 residues. V dropped 1 base and J dropped 1; count of bases not matched to a gene: 4. The CDR3 loop is CASSLELAASYNEQFF. The CDR3 bases are TGTGCCAGCAGCTTAGAGCTAGCGGCTTCCTACAATGAGCAGTTCTTC.

The rearrangement links TRBV15 to TRBJ1-4; 11 nucleotides line up with TRBD1. The germline V gene encodes CDR1 LNHNV and CDR2 YYDKDF (reference sequence). J gave up 4 bases and V 2 bases, and 9 bases lay outside the gene matches. The CDR3 covers 18 residues. Written as DNA, the CDR3 is TGTGCCACCAGCAGACCGCCGGGACAGGGGGAGGTTAATGAAAAACTGTTTTTT. Translated, it gives CATSRPPGQGEVNEKLFF.

This CDR3 is CASSSVRSAEAFF. DNA for the CDR3: TGTGCCAGCAGCAGTGTCCGATCAGCTGAAGCTTTCTTT. This chain connects TRBV7-8 to TRBJ1-1, with D unresolved. The germline gives CDR1 SGHVS, CDR2 FQNEAQ. There are 13 residues in the CDR3. The ends were cut back, 5 bases at V and 6 bases at J, with 13 bases in the middle. Looking up the rest from reference TRBV7-8 and TRBJ1-1 gives the full variable domain: GAGVSQSPRYKVAKRGQDVALRCDPISGHVSLFWYQQALGQGPEFLTYFQNEAQLDKSGLPSDRFFAERPEGSVSTLKIQRTQQEDSAVYLCASSSVRSAEAFFGQGTRLTVV.

The chain couples TRBV6-6 to TRBJ2-5, with no clear D. The V and J ends lost 0 bases and 5 bases respectively, with 10 bases between them. CDR1 is MNHNY and CDR2 is SVGAGI in the germline V gene (reference sequence). There are 14 residues in the CDR3. The CDR3 nucleotides are TGTGCCAGCAGTTACTCGGTCGGAGAGGAGACCCAGTACTTC. Encoded protein: CASSYSVGEETQYF.

The J gene is TRBJ1-6, the V gene TRBV4-3; TRBD1 matches at 7 bases. Germline CDR1 reads LGHNA; CDR2 reads YSLEER. The CDR3 has 18 amino acids. Unmatched junction bases numbered 8, after V lost 3 bases and J lost 0 bases. CDR3 sequence: CASSQGLTGTSYNSPLHF. The DNA for the CDR3 is TGCGCCAGCAGCCAGGGATTGACAGGGACCTCCTATAATTCACCCCTCCACTTT.

The genes are TRBV5-6 and TRBJ2-2, with 12 positions matching TRBD2. CDR3 length equals 16 residues. Per germline, CDR1 SGHDT and CDR2 YYEEEE. The V and J ends lost 0 bases and 5 bases, in that order; junction bases with no gene match: 2. CDR3 loop: CASSLATSGGTGELFF. DNA for the CDR3: TGTGCCAGCAGCTTGGCGACTAGCGGGGGAACCGGGGAGCTGTTTTTT.

The gene calls are TRBV2 and TRBJ2-5, with 7 bases aligning to TRBD2. CDR1 SNHLY and CDR2 FYNNEI come from the germline V gene. The CDR3 extends over 15 amino acids. V lost 6 bases to trimming and J lost 3 bases; unmatched junction nucleotides: 10. CDR3 in amino acids: CASSDRAGVKETQYF. The CDR3 DNA reads TGTGCCAGCAGCGACCGGGCGGGGGTGAAAGAGACCCAGTACTTC. Looking up the rest from reference TRBV2 and TRBJ2-5 gives the full variable domain: EPEVTQTPSHQVTQMGQEVILRCVPISNHLYFYWYRQILGQKVEFLVSFYNNEISEKSEIFDDQFSVERPDGSNFTLKIRSTKLEDSAMYFCASSDRAGVKETQYFGPGTRLLVL.

This chain joins TRBV6-1 and TRBJ2-5; no clear D. CDR3 length equals 12 residues. Germline CDR1 MNHNS, CDR2 SASEGT. V lost 6 bases, J lost 1 base, and 6 bases lay in between. CDR3 nucleotide sequence: TGTGCCAGCAGCCTTCCCCAAGAGACCCAGTACTTC. Residues: CASSLPQETQYF.

The chain couples TRBV18 to TRBJ2-6; D ambiguous. The V gene's germline CDR1 is KGHSH and CDR2 LQKENI. Trimming pared 3 bases from V and 4 bases from J, leaving 16 bases between. The CDR3 length is 17 residues. CDR3 coding DNA: TGTGCCAGCTCACCGGTCCAGCTCCAGGCCGGGGCCAACGTCCTGACTTTC. Its translation: CASSPVQLQAGANVLTF.

This clone has only one observation. The rearrangement joins TRBV28 to TRBJ2-2; TRBD2 is a possible D gene (6 bases). This CDR3 region has 14 residues. V gave up 5 bases and J gave up 5 bases, with 12 bases separating them. Germline V gene sequence: CDR1 MDHEN, CDR2 SYDVKM. The CDR3 sequence is CASSPLGGTGELFF. The CDR3 region has the DNA TGTGCCAGCAGTCCCCTCGGGGGTACCGGGGAGCTGTTTTTT.

This clone was seen more than once but under ten times. The DNA for the CDR3 is TGTGCCAGCAGCCAAGATCCGGACACCGGGGAGCTGTTTTTT. Amino acid sequence: CASSQDPDTGELFF. This sequence joins TRBV4-2 and TRBJ2-2; D gene uncertain. V was trimmed by 0 bases and J by 3 bases, leaving 5 bases between them. Per the germline V gene, CDR1 is LGHNA and CDR2 is YNFKEQ. This CDR3 is built from 14 residues.

The chain employs TRBV5-8 and TRBJ1-3; D unresolved. The CDR3 has 15 amino acids. CDR1 is SGHTS, CDR2 YDEGEE, per germline. V dropped 0 bases and J dropped 0 bases, with 7 bases sitting between them. CDR3 DNA sequence: TGTGCCAGCAGCTTGGGGCAGAACTCTGGAAACACCATATATTTT. Amino acid sequence: CASSLGQNSGNTIYF.

This chain links TRBV7-2 with TRBJ1-4; TRBD1 might be the D (6 bases). Looked up from germline, CDR1 is SGHTA and CDR2 is FQGNSA. The CDR3 is 14 residues long. V was shortened by 3 bases and J by 7 bases, with 12 bases between the two germline ends. CDR3 in DNA: TGTGCCAGCAGCTTGCAGGGGACGGGTGAAAAACTGTTTTTT. This sequence encodes CASSLQGTGEKLFF.

In its sample, this clone was seen a few times. The chain employs TRBV29-1 and TRBJ1-1; TRBD1 matches at 7 bases. Trimming removed 3 bases from V and 0 bases from J; junction bases left unmatched: 4. This CDR3 is built from 14 residues. Germline values: CDR1 SQVTM, CDR2 ANQGSEA. CDR3 coding DNA: TGCAGCGTTGAGCCGACAGGGATGAACACTGAAGCTTTCTTT. Amino acids: CSVEPTGMNTEAFF.

This chain joins TRBV18 and TRBJ2-7, with TRBD1 as a possible D gene (5 bases). Between the trimmed V and J ends, which lost 3 bases and 5 bases, there was a span of 14 bases. This CDR3 has 14 residues. Per the germline V gene, CDR1 is KGHSH and CDR2 is LQKENI. This CDR3 is CASSPRAAVDEQYF. Written as DNA, the CDR3 is TGTGCCAGCTCACCCAGGGCTGCGGTCGACGAGCAGTACTTC.

The chain couples TRBV19 to TRBJ2-5, with D unresolved. This CDR3 has 14 residues. Germline CDR1 LNHDA, CDR2 SQIVND (reference sequence). Trimming left V 5 bases short and J 0 bases short, with 10 bases between. The CDR3 DNA follows: TGTGCCAGTAGTCCCCGACATAACCAAGAGACCCAGTACTTC. Translating gives CASSPRHNQETQYF.

V is TRBV19 and J is TRBJ2-3, with 9 bases lining up with TRBD2. This CDR3 is 14 amino acids long. Germline values: CDR1 LNHDA, CDR2 SQIVND (reference sequence). Trimming at V came to 7 bases and at J to 2 bases, leaving 4 bases not matched to a gene. Written as DNA, the CDR3 is TGTGCCAGTACCTCTAGCGGGGACACAGATACGCAGTATTTT. This encodes CASTSSGDTDTQYF.

This clone was seen a few times. The rearrangement joins TRBV11-2 to TRBJ2-1, with D perhaps matching TRBD2 (6 bases). The V gene's germline CDR1 is SGHAT and CDR2 FQNNGV. V was shortened by 1 base and J by 7 bases, with 17 bases between the two germline ends. This CDR3 comprises 16 residues. Written as DNA, the CDR3 is TGTGCCAGCAGCTTAGGTGGCGGGGCAGGAACAAATGAGCAGTTCTTC. Its protein product is CASSLGGGAGTNEQFF. The variable domain in full, with the rest retrieved from reference TRBV11-2 and TRBJ2-1, is EAGVAQSPRYKIIEKRQSVAFWCNPISGHATLYWYQQILGQGPKLLIQFQNNGVVDDSQLPKDRFSAERLKGVDSTLKIQPAKLEDSAVYLCASSLGGGAGTNEQFFGPGTRLTVL.

This clone was observed once. CDR3 DNA: TGTGCCAGCAGCTTGGGGACTAGCGGAGGGGATACGCAGTATTTT. Translating it yields CASSLGTSGGDTQYF. The chain joins TRBV7-2 to TRBJ2-3; TRBD2 agrees at 11 bases. V trimming: 3 bases; J trimming: 6 bases; junction bases outside the gene matches: 5. This CDR3 is built from 15 residues. Looked up from germline, CDR1 is SGHTA and CDR2 is FQGNSA.

The J gene is TRBJ1-2, the V gene TRBV2, with D unclear. The CDR3 contains 11 residues. Germline loops: CDR1 SNHLY, CDR2 FYNNEI. The ends were cut back, 6 bases at V and 11 bases at J, with 13 bases in the middle. CDR3 sequence (DNA): TGTGCCAGCAGGGACTTCCTTTGGTACACCTTC. Protein: CASRDFLWYTF.

This clone appeared a few times. The chain links TRBV13 to TRBJ2-3, with TRBD2 identical over 10 bases. The J segment lost 2 bases and the V segment lost 2 bases, leaving 7 bases of the junction unmatched. The germline V gene encodes CDR1 PRHDT and CDR2 FYEKMQ (reference sequence). The CDR3 has 17 amino acids. The CDR3 loop is CASSLRLAGAATDTQYF. In DNA form, the CDR3 reads TGTGCCAGCAGCTTAAGGCTAGCGGGGGCTGCCACAGATACGCAGTATTTT.

The rearrangement uses TRBV7-6 and TRBJ2-5; 9 positions match TRBD1. From germline, CDR1 is SGHVS and CDR2 FNYEAQ. J was trimmed by 5 bases and V by 5 bases; bases with no gene match: 9. This CDR3 region has 15 residues. CDR3: CASSTGQGLGETQYF. In DNA, the CDR3 is TGTGCCAGCAGCACAGGACAGGGGTTAGGGGAGACCCAGTACTTC.

The J gene is TRBJ2-7, the V gene TRBV6-5, with TRBD1 matching over 7 bases. V gave up 7 bases and J gave up 1 base; unmatched junction bases: 10. In germline, CDR1 is MNHEY, CDR2 SVGAGI. The CDR3 length is 15 residues. CDR3 sequence (DNA): TGTGCCAGCACCGCGGTTGGCAGGGGGTCCTACGAGCAGTACTTC. Its protein is CASTAVGRGSYEQYF.

This chain uses TRBV7-2 with TRBJ1-1, with a tentative D call TRBD1 (5 bases). Germline V gives CDR1 SGHTA, CDR2 FQGNSA. This CDR3 contains 12 residues. V was shortened by 0 bases and J by 11 bases, with 10 bases between the two germline ends. The CDR3 is CASSLATGGAFF. CDR3 DNA: TGTGCCAGCAGCTTAGCCACGGGGGGGGCTTTCTTT.